Listed below are T cell receptor beta chains from one sample, sequenced in a study of monozygotic twins with inflammatory bowel disease. TCRdb re-analyzed the 5' RACE reads; it lists each CDR3 protein once, without DNA. This listing includes roughly 200,000 distinct CDR3 sequences. Specimen: blood. The receptors here all came from a human donor with ulcerative colitis or Crohn's disease, or a healthy co-twin of an affected twin (not recorded which). Each CDR3 is given with its conserved first and last residue. Fields, in order: V gene, J gene, CDR3 protein.

TRBV7-3	TRBJ2-3	CASGQGLDTQYF
TRBV7-9	TRBJ1-1	CASSPRPKKLDTEAFF
TRBV4-2	TRBJ2-1	CASSAGLVGYNEQFF
TRBV5-1	TRBJ2-5	CASSKEGSAETQYF
TRBV6-1	TRBJ2-5	CASSEGTAPYQETQYF
TRBV7-9	TRBJ1-3	CASSSRDRSGGNTIYF
TRBV7-3	TRBJ2-2	CATAQVANTGELFF
TRBV27	TRBJ2-3	CASSLIGAGNMSPDTQYF
TRBV7-9	TRBJ1-5	CASSLLENQPQHF
TRBV15	TRBJ2-2	CATSQTRRTATGELFF
TRBV3-1	TRBJ1-5	CASQGKLRDYSNQPQHF
TRBV7-9	TRBJ2-7	CASSLDLGLRSYEQYF
TRBV20-1	TRBJ2-3	CSAIGVGTDTQYF
TRBV29-1	TRBJ1-1	CSALGTSDMNTEAFF
TRBV5-6	TRBJ1-5	CASSLPQTGTNNQPQHF
TRBV6-6	TRBJ2-7	CASSRGALYEQYF
TRBV29-1	TRBJ2-1	CSVPGTGHIYNEQFF
TRBV5-1	TRBJ2-7	CASKKGYEQYF
TRBV10-3	TRBJ2-3	CAISEAGTDTQYF
TRBV4-2	TRBJ2-5	CASSQDRGAQETQYF
TRBV9	TRBJ1-4	CASSGGTLFEKLFF
TRBV11-1	TRBJ2-1	CASSPRDRGPEGYNEQFF
TRBV20-1	TRBJ1-1	CSAMGEGDSVNTEAFF
TRBV7-9	TRBJ1-1	CASAVPSGVGRDTEAFF
TRBV4-2	TRBJ2-7	CASSQAGQESYEQYF
TRBV6-2/TRBV6-3	TRBJ2-3	CASSSTRTGMRFTDSQYF
TRBV10-3	TRBJ1-3	CAIRGSLAGNTIYF
TRBV6-2/TRBV6-3	TRBJ2-1	CASRLWDGNYNEQFF
TRBV7-2	TRBJ1-5	CASSDDREQPQHF
TRBV18	TRBJ2-3	CASSPPGATDTQYF
TRBV27	TRBJ1-4	CASSHPWGNEKLFF
TRBV7-2	TRBJ2-7	CASRRDRGESYEQYF
TRBV28	TRBJ2-2	CASSSNTGELFF
TRBV7-9	TRBJ2-7	CASSLEARVGEQYF
TRBV15	TRBJ2-3	CATSRELAGTDTQYF
TRBV12-5	TRBJ1-1	CASSSLVLNTEAFF
TRBV12-3/TRBV12-4	TRBJ1-2	CASSSSLQGAVDGYTF
TRBV6-6	TRBJ2-7	CASSHHDEQYF
TRBV29-1	TRBJ1-4	CSVEDLQGGKLFF
TRBV6-5	TRBJ1-2	CASIREGTDMTYGYTF
TRBV21-1	TRBJ1-3	CASKTGAWGNTIYF
TRBV6-2/TRBV6-3	TRBJ1-1	CASSDRGGNTEAFF
TRBV25-1	TRBJ2-3	CASSEYGWRDTQYF
TRBV30	TRBJ1-3	CAWSVRRNTIYF
TRBV25-1	TRBJ2-3	CASSFRALDTQYF
TRBV12-3/TRBV12-4	TRBJ1-4	CASTLGQLANEKLFF
TRBV13	TRBJ2-1	CASSLGQGTRYNEQFF
TRBV27	TRBJ2-6	CASSLLGQRLISGANVLTF
TRBV27	TRBJ2-3	CASSFGGVEDTQYF
TRBV7-3	TRBJ2-1	CASSLIGGNNEQFF
TRBV12-3/TRBV12-4	TRBJ2-2	CASSLGWAGDLFF
TRBV10-3	TRBJ2-5	CATHRDLAETQYF
TRBV18	TRBJ2-7	CASSPAQGSYEQYF
TRBV7-8	TRBJ2-5	CASSLEGRQTQYF